The sequence of this T cell receptor (delta chain) was determined in a study of γδ T cells in repeated Plasmodium falciparum infection. Turning to the study itself: Samples were taken at baseline, before some infections, and 21 days after each. Study conclusions and caveats: Vdelta2-negative gammadelta repertoires appeared less diverse and less shared in Malian than Australian children.

Sequencing covered both gamma and delta TCR chains per sample. TCRdb reprocessed the multiplex PCR reads through CATT. The sample lists 85,000 to 95,000 delta-chain clones, over 1.3% occurring once. By its share, this clone is medium-sized (0.01 to 0.1%). What it binds is not known. Other DNA sequences in this sample translate to the same CDR3. Bulk repertoires came from Vgamma9/Vdelta2+ or Vdelta2-negative gammadelta T cells flow-sorted from PBMC. Germline CDR1 reads TSWWSYY; CDR2 reads QGS. The CDR3 has 16 residues. With 6 bases clipped from V and 0 bases from J, the junction kept 10 bases outside the gene matches.

This TCR derives from a pool of human donors (malaria-infected and uninfected, not separated). Sequencing input: gamma-delta T cells from blood. The chain uses TRDV1 and TRDJ1; 7 bases match TRDD3. Written as DNA, the CDR3 is TGTGCTCTTGGCCCCCTGGGGGTTGAGCACACCGATAAACTCATCTTT. Amino acid sequence: CALGPLGVEHTDKLIF.